The present entry profiles one TCR beta chain with its context. This record comes from a study of blood T cell repertoires in COVID-19. At the level of the study: Acute and convalescent COVID-19 specimens originated in the United States, Italy and Spain.

Per the authors' pipeline: Amplification of reference gene primers was used by the study to estimate nucleated cell counts. TCRdb's table, derived via immunoSEQ multiplex PCR, lists solely in-frame clones and lacks some. V, J and clone size are taken as reported in that table, and D and trimming were inferred from the DNA itself. The sample contains around 180,000 clones, 70% to 85% of which appear only once. The sequencing input was peripheral blood. This TCR derives from a woman aged 30 to 39 with acute or convalescent COVID-19.

CDR3 coding DNA: TGCGCCAGCAGCTTCCCAGGGTTTACTGAAGCTTTCTTT. It is translated as CASSFPGFTEAFF. V is TRBV5-1 and J is TRBJ1-1, with D possibly TRBD1 on 5 matching bases. The CDR3 loop spans 13 amino acids. Trimming pared 2 bases from V and 5 bases from J, leaving 10 bases between. Germline V lookup: CDR1 SGHRS, CDR2 YFSETQ.